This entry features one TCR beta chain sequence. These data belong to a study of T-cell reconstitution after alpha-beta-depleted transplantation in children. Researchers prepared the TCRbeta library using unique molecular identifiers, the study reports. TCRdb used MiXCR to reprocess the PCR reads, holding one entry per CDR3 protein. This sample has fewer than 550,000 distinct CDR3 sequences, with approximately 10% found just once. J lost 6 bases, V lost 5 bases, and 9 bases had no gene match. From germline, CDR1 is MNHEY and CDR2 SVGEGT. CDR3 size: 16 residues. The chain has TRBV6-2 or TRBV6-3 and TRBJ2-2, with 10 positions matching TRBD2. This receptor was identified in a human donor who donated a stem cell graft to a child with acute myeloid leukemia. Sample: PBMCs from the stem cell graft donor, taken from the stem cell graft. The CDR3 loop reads CASSNQAGGPSGELFF. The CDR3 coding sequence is TGTGCCAGCAGTAACCAAGCGGGAGGGCCATCCGGGGAGCTGTTTTTT.